A selection of T cell receptor beta chains follows, all from one sample in a study of shared clonotypes between healthy human individuals. TCRdb's table, derived via immunoSEQ multiplex PCR, lists solely in-frame clones and lacks some. The table lists 650,000 to 800,000 clones, 90% to 95% of them singletons. The sequenced material came from naive CD8+ T cells sorted from blood. The source of these receptors is a man aged 30 to 39 in good health. The CDR3 runs from the conserved cysteine through the conserved F or W. D genes are given only for firm matches. Where a row states a size, it is once, few, many or the class of an expanded clone; other rows omit it.

clone size,J gene,D gene,V gene,CDR3 DNA,CDR3 protein
.,TRBJ2-3,TRBD2,TRBV7-2,TGTGCCAGCAGTTCTGGGACTAGCGGGATGGATACGCAGTATTTT,CASSSGTSGMDTQYF
.,TRBJ2-1,TRBD2,TRBV13,TGTGCCAGCAGCTTAGAGCGGGAAGGTGAGCAGTTCTTC,CASSLEREGEQFF
.,TRBJ1-4,.,TRBV4-1,TGCGCCAGCAGCCAAGAATGGGGGGGCGGCGGTGAAAAACTGTTTTTT,CASSQEWGGGGEKLFF
.,TRBJ2-5,.,TRBV27,TGTGCCAGCAGTGCCAATCTAGCCCGCTTAGGGGAGACCCAGTACTTC,CASSANLARLGETQYF
.,TRBJ2-6,.,TRBV28,TGTGCCAGCAGAGTTACAGGAATACCCAACGTCCTGACTTTC,CASRVTGIPNVLTF
.,TRBJ2-7,TRBD2,TRBV7-9,TGTGCCAGCAGCTCACGACTAGCGAGAACCTACGAGCAGTACTTC,CASSSRLARTYEQYF
.,TRBJ2-1,TRBD1,TRBV20-1,TGCAGTGCTAGCACAGGGGGCGAGCAGTTCTTC,CSASTGGEQFF
.,TRBJ2-4,.,TRBV10-1,TGCGCCAGCAGTGACAGGGCCTTTGGGGACATTCAGTACTTC,CASSDRAFGDIQYF
.,TRBJ2-7,TRBD1,TRBV6-5,TGTGCCAGCAGTCGAGGGACAGGGGGACGTGACGAGCAGTACTTC,CASSRGTGGRDEQYF
.,TRBJ2-7,.,TRBV7-9,TGTGCCAGCAGCTTAGGAGCGACAACCTACGAGCAGTACTTC,CASSLGATTYEQYF
.,TRBJ2-4,.,TRBV7-2,TGTGCCAGCAGCCGTCGGCCTAAAAACATTCAGTACTTC,CASSRRPKNIQYF
.,TRBJ1-3,.,TRBV7-3,TGTGCCAGCAGCTTTTATAGTAAAAACACCATATATTTT,CASSFYSKNTIYF
once,TRBJ2-5,TRBD1,TRBV28,TGTGCCAGCAGTGGGACAGCGTGGACCCAGTACTTC,CASSGTAWTQYF
.,TRBJ2-3,.,TRBV5-4,TGTGCCAGCAGCTTGGCCGGCCCCACAGATACGCAGTATTTT,CASSLAGPTDTQYF
.,TRBJ2-7,.,TRBV7-9,TGTGCCAGCAGGGGAACAGGGAAACCTCAGGACGAGCAGTACTTC,CASRGTGKPQDEQYF
.,TRBJ2-7,.,TRBV4-3,TGCGCCAGCAGCCAAGGACGTAGGGGCTCAGGCTACGAGCAGTACTTC,CASSQGRRGSGYEQYF
.,TRBJ2-1,TRBD2,TRBV9,TGTGCCAGCAGCCCCCGGGGAGCGGGAGTTATCAATGAGCAGTTCTTC,CASSPRGAGVINEQFF
.,TRBJ2-2,.,TRBV27,TGTGCCAGCAGTTCTGGGCTGAACACCGGGGAGCTGTTTTTT,CASSSGLNTGELFF
.,TRBJ2-5,TRBD2,TRBV7-9,TGTGCCAGCAGCTTAGCGGGAGGGCCAGAGACCCAGTACTTC,CASSLAGGPETQYF
.,TRBJ2-2,TRBD2,TRBV6-5,TGTGCCAGCAGTAGCGGGGTGAACACCGGGGAGCTGTTTTTT,CASSSGVNTGELFF
.,TRBJ2-7,TRBD2,TRBV19,TGTGCCAGTAGTATTGGGCTAGCGGGATGGTACGAGCAGTACTTC,CASSIGLAGWYEQYF
.,TRBJ1-1,.,TRBV11-3,TGTGCCAGCAGCTTAGAAGGACAGCACACTGAAGCTTTCTTT,CASSLEGQHTEAFF
.,TRBJ2-7,TRBD2,TRBV27,TGTGCCAGCAGTTTAGTAGGTAGCGGGAGTCAGGGCTACGAGCAGTACTTC,CASSLVGSGSQGYEQYF
.,TRBJ1-1,TRBD1,TRBV10-3,TGTGCCATCAGTGAGTCGGGACAGGGCATGAACACTGAAGCTTTCTTT,CAISESGQGMNTEAFF
.,TRBJ2-2,TRBD1,TRBV5-6,TGTGCCAGCAGCTCTTGGACAGGGGTCCTCTTTGCCACCGGGGAGCTGTTTTTT,CASSSWTGVLFATGELFF
.,TRBJ2-7,TRBD2,TRBV5-6,TGTGCCAGCAGCTTCTTAGTATCGGCGGGGACTATAGCCTACGAGCAGTACTTC,CASSFLVSAGTIAYEQYF
.,TRBJ1-1,TRBD1,TRBV4-3,TGCGCCAGCAGCCAAGATGCCGGGACAGGGGAGGGAGTGGCTTTCTTT,CASSQDAGTGEGVAFF
.,TRBJ2-7,.,TRBV7-9,TGTGCCAGCAGCTCCCGTAGCACCCCGTCCGACGAGCAGTACTTC,CASSSRSTPSDEQYF
.,TRBJ2-7,.,TRBV7-6,TGTGCCAGCAGCTTATTTAGCGGACCTACCTACGAGCAGTACTTC,CASSLFSGPTYEQYF
.,TRBJ2-6,.,TRBV13,TGTGCCAGCAGGGGCAGGGTAACTGGGGCCAACGTCCTGACTTTC,CASRGRVTGANVLTF
.,TRBJ1-1,.,TRBV7-9,TGTGCCAGCAGCGGAGCGGGTCAGAGCACTGAAGCTTTCTTT,CASSGAGQSTEAFF
.,TRBJ2-7,TRBD1,TRBV29-1,TGCAGCGTTGAAGATTGGGGGGACAGGGGCTACGAGCAGTACTTC,CSVEDWGDRGYEQYF
many,TRBJ1-5,.,TRBV9,TGTGCCAGCAGGGTAGTGGTTATGAATCAGCCCCAGCATTTT,CASRVVVMNQPQHF
once,TRBJ2-7,.,TRBV19,TGTGCCAGTAGTAGCCCAGGGAGGGGGCGCGAGCAGTACTTC,CASSSPGRGREQYF
.,TRBJ2-1,TRBD2,TRBV7-9,TGTGCCAGCAGCTTAGAGATAGCGGGAGAGTCCTACAATGAGCAGTTCTTC,CASSLEIAGESYNEQFF
.,TRBJ2-5,TRBD1,TRBV10-1,TGCGCCAGCAGTGGGACAGGGCACGAGACCCAGTACTTC,CASSGTGHETQYF
.,TRBJ2-3,.,TRBV4-3,TGCGCCAGCAGTCCAGGAGGCGGGCTTAGCACAGATACGCAGTATTTT,CASSPGGGLSTDTQYF
.,TRBJ2-5,.,TRBV7-6,TGTGCCAGCAGTCCCGACTGGGGGCAAGAGACCCAGTACTTC,CASSPDWGQETQYF
.,TRBJ1-3,.,TRBV11-2,TGTGCCAGCAGCTTTAGTTCGAGGTCGGCGCAATCTGGAAACACCATATATTTT,CASSFSSRSAQSGNTIYF
.,TRBJ2-7,TRBD2,TRBV7-8,TGTGCCAGCAGCTTAAGACTAGCGGCCTACGAGCAGTACTTC,CASSLRLAAYEQYF
.,TRBJ2-7,TRBD2,TRBV19,TGTGCCAGTAGTAGTAGCGGGGCTTTGGAGCAGTACTTC,CASSSSGALEQYF
.,TRBJ2-1,.,TRBV19,TGTGCCAGTAGTATTTGGGACGGAATCTACAATGAGCAGTTCTTC,CASSIWDGIYNEQFF
.,TRBJ2-1,.,TRBV5-6,TGTGCCAGCAGCTTGGCCGGCACCTACAATGAGCAGTTCTTC,CASSLAGTYNEQFF
.,TRBJ2-7,TRBD2,TRBV7-9,TGTGCCAGCAGCTTAGTAGCGGGACACTACGAGCAGTACTTC,CASSLVAGHYEQYF
.,TRBJ2-7,TRBD1,TRBV5-5,TGTGCCAGCAGCTTGAGGGACAGGGGTCAGACCTACGAGCAGTACTTC,CASSLRDRGQTYEQYF
.,TRBJ1-1,.,TRBV9,TGTGCCAGCAGCCCCAATGAAGCTTTCTTT,CASSPNEAFF